A single sample is the source of the 10 T cell receptor beta chains below, sequenced in a study of T cell changes during pregnancy in multiple sclerosis. Using immunoSEQ multiplex PCR, the repertoire was profiled, and TCRdb retains in-frame clones only, with some absent. The table lists about 44,000 clones, approximately 96% of them singletons. The sample in question was peripheral blood, obtained in the second trimester of pregnancy. Receptors were obtained from a female donor with multiple sclerosis, enrolled in a pregnancy study.

In this sample, this clone turned up a few times. This rearrangement joins TRBV7-6 to TRBJ1-1; D perhaps matches TRBD1 (6 bases). Trimming took off 5 bases at V and 0 bases at J, with 13 bases between the two ends. Germline CDR1 is SGHVS and CDR2 is FNYEAQ. CDR3 length: 15 residues. In nucleotides, the CDR3 is TGTGCCAGCAGCCCACGGGGGGCCGTGAACACTGAAGCTTTCTTT. Amino acid sequence: CASSPRGAVNTEAFF.

V and J are TRBV19 and TRBJ2-5, with D possibly being TRBD2 (5 bases). V lost 3 bases, J lost 5 bases, and 13 bases lay in between. The CDR3 consists of 14 residues. Germline CDR1 reads LNHDA; CDR2 reads SQIVND (reference sequence). The CDR3 DNA reads as TGTGCCAGTAGTATTTCGCGTCGGAGGGAGACCCAGTACTTC. Its protein is CASSISRRRETQYF.

This chain joins TRBV5-1 and TRBJ1-3, with TRBD1 matching 7 bases. V lost 0 bases to trimming and J lost 3 bases; unmatched junction nucleotides: 6. Germline V CDR1 and CDR2: SGHRS, YFSETQ. This CDR3 is 16 amino acids long. In DNA form, the CDR3 reads TGCGCCAGCAGCTTGGGTTACAGGGGTCGTGGAAACACCATATATTTT. This gives the protein CASSLGYRGRGNTIYF.

This chain uses TRBV5-1 with TRBJ2-2; possible D gene TRBD2, 5 bases. Germline-derived CDR1 and CDR2 are SGHRS and YFSETQ. The length of the CDR3 is 16 residues. V lost 4 bases, J lost 7 bases, and 20 bases lay in between. CDR3 amino acids: CASSLFSSPGNGELFF. The CDR3 region has the DNA TGCGCCAGCAGCCTATTCTCATCCCCGGGGAACGGGGAGCTGTTTTTT.

The CDR3 sequence: CASSPETTYEQYF. CDR3 DNA sequence: TGTGCCAGCAGCCCAGAGACTACCTACGAGCAGTACTTC. The genes are TRBV7-8 and TRBJ2-7, with a tentative D call TRBD2 (5 bases). The CDR3 length is 13 residues. The germline CDR1 and CDR2 sequences are SGHVS and FQNEAQ. V gave up 5 bases and J gave up 2 bases, with 10 bases separating them.

The chain has TRBV4-3 and TRBJ2-7, with D unclear. Trimming shortened V by 0 bases and J by 0 bases, and 9 bases separated the two germline ends. Per germline, CDR1 LGHNA and CDR2 YSLEER. The CDR3 is 15 amino acids. The CDR3 loop is CASSQEISSSYEQYF. The CDR3 bases are TGCGCCAGCAGCCAAGAAATCAGTTCCTCCTACGAGCAGTACTTC.

The rearrangement joins TRBV11-2 to TRBJ2-3; 12 positions match TRBD2. Germline V gene sequence: CDR1 SGHAT, CDR2 FQNNGV. CDR3 size: 15 residues. V trimming: 4 bases; J trimming: 6 bases; junction bases outside the gene matches: 5. The CDR3 nucleotides are TGTGCCAGCAGCTGGACTAGCGGGGCTCTTGATACGCAGTATTTT. It yields the protein CASSWTSGALDTQYF.

The CDR3: CASSHRFVGQGDYEQYF. The CDR3 nucleotides are TGCGCCAGCAGCCACCGCTTTGTCGGACAGGGGGACTACGAGCAGTACTTC. V and J are TRBV4-3 and TRBJ2-7; 10 nucleotides agree with TRBD1. There are 17 residues in the CDR3. Germline V lookup: CDR1 LGHNA, CDR2 YSLEER. Losses at the gene ends were 3 bases for V and 3 bases for J; bases not matched to a gene: 11.

The chain employs TRBV19 and TRBJ1-4; 7 nucleotides agree with TRBD1. The CDR3 spans 16 residues. V was pared by 1 base and J by 5 bases, with 7 bases of the junction left unmatched. Looked up from germline, CDR1 is LNHDA and CDR2 is SQIVND (reference sequence). CDR3 loop: CASSIGEGQPNEKLFF. The DNA for the CDR3 is TGTGCCAGTAGTATAGGCGAGGGACAGCCAAATGAAAAACTGTTTTTT.

The chain employs TRBV15 and TRBJ1-1; 9 nucleotides match TRBD1. J gave up 1 base and V 3 bases, and 18 bases lay outside the gene matches. The germline CDR1 and CDR2 sequences are LNHNV and YYDKDF (reference sequence). The CDR3 covers 20 residues. The CDR3 DNA reads as TGTGCCACCAGCAGCCTTAAACTCATGGGACAGGGAAAATCGAACACTGAAGCTTTCTTT. It codes for CATSSLKLMGQGKSNTEAFF.